Listed below are T cell receptor beta chains from one sample, sequenced in a study of T-cell reconstitution after alpha-beta-depleted transplantation in children. MiXCR was run by TCRdb on the PCR reads, yielding one entry per CDR3 protein. The sample has about 610,000 distinct CDR3 sequences; about 10% are singletons. Material: PBMCs from the stem cell graft donor, obtained from the stem cell graft. These receptors came from a human donor who donated a stem cell graft to a child with acute myeloid leukemia. CDR3s include the opening cysteine and the closing phenylalanine or tryptophan. Each record gives: clone size, D gene, V gene, J gene, CDR3 protein, CDR3 DNA. D genes are given only for firm matches. Rows give clone size only sometimes, using once, few, many, or a class for an expanded clone.

>.|.|TRBV29-1|TRBJ2-2
CSAWVANTGELFF
TGCAGCGCCTGGGTTGCGAACACCGGGGAGCTGTTTTTT
>.|.|TRBV18|TRBJ2-1
CASSPPSGGSNEQFF
TGTGCCAGCTCACCACCTTCTGGAGGGTCCAATGAGCAGTTCTTC
>.|TRBD2|TRBV5-1|TRBJ2-7
CASSFLAGMSYEQYF
TGCGCCAGCAGCTTTCTAGCGGGAATGTCCTACGAGCAGTACTTC
>many|.|TRBV5-1|TRBJ1-5
CASSLGSGGQPQHF
TGCGCCAGCAGCTTGGGGAGCGGGGGTCAGCCCCAGCATTTT
>few|TRBD1|TRBV18|TRBJ1-4
CASSVFGTADEKLFF
TGTGCCAGCTCCGTCTTCGGGACAGCAGATGAAAAACTGTTTTTT
>few|.|TRBV15|TRBJ1-5
CATGTEINQPQHF
TGTGCCACAGGGACGGAAATCAATCAGCCCCAGCATTTT
>few|.|TRBV12-5|TRBJ2-3
CASGLAGGGDTQYF
TGTGCTAGTGGTCTTGCAGGGGGAGGAGATACGCAGTATTTT
>.|.|TRBV10-3|TRBJ1-6
CAISSGQSGGGSPLHF
TGTGCCATCAGCTCCGGACAGAGCGGAGGCGGTTCACCCCTCCACTTT
>few|.|TRBV10-3|TRBJ2-3
CAITAGESSTDTQYF
TGTGCCATCACGGCTGGGGAATCGAGCACAGATACGCAGTATTTT
>.|.|TRBV6-4|TRBJ2-1
CASSGDGYNEQFF
TGTGCCAGCAGTGGGGACGGATACAATGAGCAGTTCTTC
>many|.|TRBV7-9|TRBJ2-1
CASSLSRSGTQGDEQFF
TGTGCCAGCAGCTTAAGCAGATCGGGAACCCAGGGCGATGAGCAGTTCTTC
>.|TRBD1|TRBV20-1|TRBJ1-1
CSATRGTGGEAFF
TGCAGTGCCACCCGCGGGACAGGGGGTGAAGCTTTCTTT
>many|TRBD2|TRBV20-1|TRBJ2-7
CSARPSSGNSYEQYF
TGCAGTGCTAGACCGAGTAGCGGGAACTCCTACGAGCAGTACTTC
>few|.|TRBV7-2|TRBJ2-2
CASSSSPGAGELFF
TGTGCCAGCAGCTCCTCCCCCGGGGCCGGGGAGCTGTTTTTT
>many|TRBD1|TRBV15|TRBJ2-6
CATSRDLGGASGANVLTF
TGTGCCACCAGCAGAGATTTAGGGGGCGCTTCTGGGGCCAACGTCCTGACTTTC
>.|TRBD2|TRBV15|TRBJ2-7
CATRSGGPYEQYF
TGTGCCACCAGGTCGGGAGGGCCCTACGAGCAGTACTTC
>few|.|TRBV4-3|TRBJ1-2
CASSQGTLRGNGYTF
TGCGCCAGCAGCCAGGGGACACTGCGCGGGAATGGCTACACCTTC
>few|.|TRBV29-1|TRBJ2-3
CSADTADTDTQYF
TGCAGCGCAGACACGGCAGACACAGATACGCAGTATTTT
>few|.|TRBV4-3|TRBJ1-1
CASSQVSGVTEAFF
TGCGCCAGCAGCCAAGTATCGGGCGTCACTGAAGCTTTCTTT
>.|.|TRBV12-3/TRBV12-4|TRBJ2-7
CASGHSGGNEQYF
TGTGCCAGCGGTCACTCTGGGGGGAACGAGCAGTACTTC
>few|TRBD1|TRBV7-9|TRBJ1-6
CASSLESQGNSPLHF
TGTGCCAGCAGCTTAGAGTCACAGGGGAATTCACCCCTCCACTTT
>.|.|TRBV29-1|TRBJ2-1
CSVGSGGSSYNEQFF
TGCAGCGTGGGAAGCGGCGGCAGCTCCTACAATGAGCAGTTCTTC
>few|.|TRBV4-2|TRBJ2-2
CASSPRLQGNTGELFF
TGTGCCAGCAGCCCCAGACTACAGGGAAACACCGGGGAGCTGTTTTTT
>few|TRBD1|TRBV5-1|TRBJ2-1
CASSLRTGDDEQFF
TGCGCCAGCAGCCTCCGGACAGGGGATGATGAGCAGTTCTTC
>few|.|TRBV6-2/TRBV6-3|TRBJ2-1
CASNPAGNSYNEQFF
TGTGCCAGCAATCCCGCGGGCAACTCCTACAATGAGCAGTTCTTC
>few|.|TRBV2|TRBJ2-1
CASSEEAGTEQFF
TGTGCCAGCAGTGAAGAGGCCGGGACTGAGCAGTTCTTC
>few|TRBD2|TRBV7-2|TRBJ2-3
CASRTNPGLAGSDTQYF
TGTGCCAGCAGAACAAATCCGGGACTAGCGGGATCAGATACGCAGTATTTT
>many|TRBD1|TRBV9|TRBJ2-1
CASSVDRGPYNEQFF
TGTGCCAGCAGCGTAGACAGGGGCCCCTACAATGAGCAGTTCTTC
>many|.|TRBV6-5|TRBJ1-2
CASSYPAVGLYGYTF
TGTGCCAGCAGTTACCCGGCGGTAGGCCTCTATGGCTACACCTTC
>many|.|TRBV20-1|TRBJ2-5
CSAPPGQETQYF
TGCAGTGCCCCCCCGGGGCAAGAGACCCAGTACTTC
>many|.|TRBV20-1|TRBJ2-5
CSASSGQETQYF
TGCAGTGCCAGTAGCGGCCAAGAGACCCAGTACTTC
>.|TRBD2|TRBV6-4|TRBJ2-1
CASSETSGIPPQFF
TGTGCCAGCAGTGAGACTAGCGGGATCCCCCCACAGTTCTTC
>.|.|TRBV29-1|TRBJ1-4
CSAGTDPTNEKLFF
TGCAGCGCTGGGACGGACCCAACTAATGAAAAACTGTTTTTT
>many|.|TRBV6-5|TRBJ2-1
CASSRVSGSSYNEQFF
TGTGCCAGCAGTCGCGTCAGCGGAAGCTCCTACAATGAGCAGTTCTTC
>.|.|TRBV7-2|TRBJ1-4
CASSLGSRGSTEKLFF
TGTGCCAGCAGCTTAGGTTCAAGGGGGAGTACTGAAAAACTGTTTTTT
>.|TRBD1|TRBV15|TRBJ1-1
CATSGIQQGGNTEAFF
TGTGCCACCAGCGGAATTCAGCAGGGGGGGAACACTGAAGCTTTCTTT
>.|.|TRBV12-3/TRBV12-4|TRBJ1-3
CASSGQGTLSGNTIYF
TGTGCCAGCAGCGGTCAGGGTACCCTCTCTGGAAACACCATATATTTT
>once|.|TRBV7-2|TRBJ2-1
CASSFAPGTSHNEQFF
TGTGCCAGCAGCTTCGCCCCAGGGACTTCCCACAATGAGCAGTTCTTC
>few|.|TRBV6-2/TRBV6-3|TRBJ1-5
CASSYPQGSNQPQHF
TGTGCCAGCAGTTATCCCCAGGGTTCTAATCAGCCCCAGCATTTT
>many|.|TRBV2|TRBJ2-5
CASSEGTGRGETQYF
TGTGCCAGCAGTGAAGGAACAGGGCGGGGTGAGACCCAGTACTTC
>.|TRBD1|TRBV7-2|TRBJ2-3
CASSNRGRNTQYF
TGTGCCAGCAGCAACAGGGGGCGGAATACGCAGTATTTT
>.|.|TRBV11-2|TRBJ2-5
CASSPRGAEQETQYF
TGTGCCAGCAGTCCTCGAGGAGCGGAGCAAGAGACCCAGTACTTC
>few|.|TRBV12-3/TRBV12-4|TRBJ2-2
CASSLGRERARELFF
TGTGCCAGCAGTTTAGGCCGTGAAAGGGCTAGGGAGCTGTTTTTT
>.|TRBD1|TRBV18|TRBJ1-2
CASSPMGTGARDGYTF
TGTGCCAGCTCACCGATGGGGACAGGGGCGCGGGATGGCTACACCTTC
>few|.|TRBV28|TRBJ1-2
CASSLKRDYGYTF
TGTGCCAGCAGTTTGAAACGGGACTATGGCTACACCTTC
>.|TRBD1|TRBV5-1|TRBJ1-1
CASSSLTGGLSEAFF
TGCGCCAGCAGCTCGCTAACAGGGGGTCTCTCGGAAGCTTTCTTT
>.|.|TRBV29-1|TRBJ2-3
CSARPRPDTQYF
TGCAGCGCACGCCCGAGGCCAGATACGCAGTATTTT
>once|TRBD2|TRBV5-1|TRBJ2-1
CASSLGALAGGYNEQFF
TGCGCCAGCAGCTTGGGAGCACTAGCGGGAGGTTACAATGAGCAGTTCTTC
>.|TRBD1|TRBV3-1|TRBJ1-2
CASSQIRQGAREGDNYGYTF
TGTGCCAGCAGCCAGATCCGGCAGGGGGCGAGAGAGGGTGATAACTATGGCTACACCTTC
>few|TRBD1|TRBV4-3|TRBJ1-1
CASSRTGTPEAFF
TGCGCCAGCAGCCGGACAGGGACTCCTGAAGCTTTCTTT
>.|.|TRBV7-3|TRBJ1-5
CASSLEGRPHQPQHF
TGTGCCAGCAGCCTAGAGGGACGCCCGCATCAGCCCCAGCATTTT
>many|.|TRBV6-6|TRBJ2-7
CASSTGLGGEQYF
TGTGCCAGCAGTACAGGGTTAGGGGGCGAGCAGTACTTC
>.|.|TRBV7-3|TRBJ2-2
CASSPVTGNTGELFF
TGTGCCAGCTCTCCGGTGACAGGGAACACCGGGGAGCTGTTTTTT
>.|TRBD1|TRBV20-1|TRBJ2-3
CSATDGQGATDTQYF
TGCAGTGCTACCGACGGACAGGGGGCCACAGATACGCAGTATTTT
>.|.|TRBV7-6|TRBJ2-5
CASSLAGRAETQYF
TGTGCCAGCAGCTTAGCGGGCAGGGCCGAGACCCAGTACTTC
>few|.|TRBV5-1|TRBJ2-3
CASSLIGKGTDTQYF
TGCGCCAGCAGCTTGATAGGTAAAGGAACAGATACGCAGTATTTT
>.|TRBD2|TRBV28|TRBJ2-3
CASSYPQTSGRTDTQYF
TGTGCCAGCAGTTACCCCCAGACTAGCGGGAGGACAGATACGCAGTATTTT
>.|TRBD2|TRBV5-5|TRBJ2-1
CASSLSGSGYSEQFF
TGTGCCAGCAGCTTGAGCGGGAGCGGGTACAGTGAGCAGTTCTTC
>.|.|TRBV12-3/TRBV12-4|TRBJ1-1
CASSPGKTTEAFF
TGTGCCAGCAGTCCAGGTAAAACTACTGAAGCTTTCTTT
>few|TRBD2|TRBV12-5|TRBJ2-5
CASGLRLAGGEGESSKVETQYF
TGTGCTAGTGGTTTGCGACTAGCGGGAGGGGAGGGAGAATCCTCGAAAGTGGAGACCCAGTACTTC